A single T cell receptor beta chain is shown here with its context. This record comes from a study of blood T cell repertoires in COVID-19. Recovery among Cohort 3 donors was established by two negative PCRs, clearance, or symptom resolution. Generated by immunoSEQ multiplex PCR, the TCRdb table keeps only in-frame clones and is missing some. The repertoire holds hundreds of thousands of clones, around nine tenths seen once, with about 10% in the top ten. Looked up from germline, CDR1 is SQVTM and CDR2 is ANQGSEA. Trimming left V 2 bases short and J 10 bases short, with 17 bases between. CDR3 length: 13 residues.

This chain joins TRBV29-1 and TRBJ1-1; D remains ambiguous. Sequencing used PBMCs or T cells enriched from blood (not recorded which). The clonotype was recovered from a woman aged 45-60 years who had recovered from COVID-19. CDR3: CSVETKYTARAFF. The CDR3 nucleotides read TGCAGCGTTGAAACTAAATATACGGCTCGAGCTTTCTTT.